This TCR beta chain was captured by sequencing in a study of T cells after somatic rescue of genetic block. Germline V gives CDR1 LGHNA, CDR2 YSLEER. The CDR3 spans 15 residues. Trimming took off 0 bases at V and 8 bases at J, with 16 bases between the two ends. Sequenced by immunoSEQ multiplex PCR; TCRdb stores in-frame clones only, minus some. The sample has under 150,000 clones, 75% to 95% seen once; the top ten hold over 1.1%. The clonotype was recovered from a woman in her late teens or twenties. The rearrangement uses TRBV4-3 and TRBJ1-1; the D gene is possibly TRBD1 (5 bases). Specimen: peripheral blood mononuclear cells (PBMCs). CDR3 in amino acids: CASSQEGQGEGEAFF. The CDR3 nucleotides are TGCGCCAGCAGCCAAGAAGGGCAGGGAGAGGGAGAAGCTTTCTTT.